Below are 8 T cell receptor beta chains sequenced from a single sample in a study of siplizumab effects on memory and regulatory T cells (dated by TCRdb to between 2017 and 2020). Receptor amplification or capture employed the immunoSEQ multiplex PCR assay. As stored in TCRdb, this immuneACCESS dataset retains in-frame rearrangements with V and J assigned. A fraction of the clones does not appear; measured against another copy, unresolved V genes explain less than half of the discrepancy, and the remainder lacks a known reason. The sample table records approximately 100,000 clones; 92% of these occur just once. The ten largest make up approximately 0.71% of the sample. Sequencing was done on a sample of Tregs sorted from blood. These receptors came from a human donor in good health.

This clone was observed once. The chain combines TRBV10-3 with TRBJ2-5, with a possible D match to TRBD1 (6 bases). This CDR3 comprises 14 residues. Germline lookup yields CDR1 ENHRY and CDR2 SYGVKD. Trimming removed 7 bases at V and 5 bases at J, with 17 bases between. CDR3 in DNA: TGTGCCATCAACGGTGGGGGCGCATCGGAGACCCAGTACTTC. This encodes CAINGGGASETQYF.

This chain joins TRBV7-9 and TRBJ1-2; no firm D call. Trimming pared 5 bases from V and 6 bases from J, leaving 13 bases between. This CDR3 has 13 residues. CDR1 is SEHNR, CDR2 FQNEAQ, per germline (reference sequence). CDR3 region: CASSLQAPDGYTF. The DNA of the CDR3 is TGTGCCAGCAGCCTCCAGGCCCCCGATGGCTACACCTTC.

The V call is TRBV15, the J call TRBJ1-2, with a tentative D call TRBD1 (5 bases). The CDR3 totals 15 residues. Trimming took off 3 bases at V and 4 bases at J, with 15 bases between the two ends. CDR1 and CDR2 from the germline V gene are LNHNV and YYDKDF (reference sequence). CDR3 bases: TGTGCCACCAGCAGGGAGGGTTGGCAGGGCTATGGCTACACCTTC. Protein sequence: CATSREGWQGYGYTF. The full variable domain, rest sourced from reference TRBV15 and TRBJ1-2, is DAMVIQNPRYQVTQFGKPVTLSCSQTLNHNVMYWYQQKSSQAPKLLFHYYDKDFNNEADTPDNFQSRRPNTSFCFLDIRSPGLGDTAMYLCATSREGWQGYGYTFGSGTRLTVV.

This clone was recorded only once. The DNA for the CDR3 is TGTGCCACAATACAGGGGAGGAGACGGTATGGCTACACCTTC. As protein: CATIQGRRRYGYTF. The chain couples TRBV28 to TRBJ1-2; TRBD1 matches at 7 bases. In germline, CDR1 is MDHEN, CDR2 SYDVKM. With V trimmed by 10 bases and J by 5 bases, 13 bases remained unmatched. This CDR3 contains 14 residues.

In nucleotides, the CDR3 is TGCGCCAGCAGCTTGGCCGCGGGGCGAGGTGGGGAGCAGTACTTC. Protein product: CASSLAAGRGGEQYF. The chain combines TRBV5-1 with TRBJ2-7, with D maybe TRBD2 (6 bases). CDR1 is SGHRS, CDR2 YFSETQ, per germline. V dropped 0 bases and J dropped 7 bases, with 17 bases sitting between them. The CDR3 contains 15 residues.

The gene calls are TRBV5-1 and TRBJ2-7; possibly TRBD2 for D (5 bases). In germline, CDR1 is SGHRS, CDR2 YFSETQ. The CDR3 runs to 15 residues. V shed 3 bases and J shed 3 bases, with 16 bases lying between them. The CDR3: CASSSGRRGFYEQYF. The CDR3 DNA follows: TGCGCCAGCAGCTCTGGCCGCCGGGGATTCTACGAGCAGTACTTC.

This chain links TRBV25-1 with TRBJ2-5, with D possibly matching TRBD1 (6 bases). The CDR3 contains 15 residues. CDR1 is MGHDK and CDR2 is SYGVNS in the germline V gene. The ends were cut back, 4 bases at V and 3 bases at J, with 15 bases in the middle. CDR3 sequence (DNA): TGTGCCAGCAGTGTACAGGGAAGACCGAAAGAGACCCAGTACTTC. This gives the protein CASSVQGRPKETQYF.

V usage is TRBV19 and J usage is TRBJ2-6; 7 bases map to TRBD1. This CDR3 comprises 15 residues. Trimming took 9 bases from V and 0 from J; bases not matched to a gene: 5. CDR1 LNHDA and CDR2 SQIVND come from the germline V gene (reference sequence). The CDR3 nucleotides read TGTGCCAGCTTACAGGGGCACTCTGGGGCCAACGTCCTGACTTTC. Protein: CASLQGHSGANVLTF.